This TCR beta chain was profiled in a study of blood T cells in healthy people across ages (dated by TCRdb to the mid-2010s). In terms of the full investigation: Template switching captured roughly one uniquely barcoded TCR beta cDNA molecule per two T cells in model experiments. Four age groups were formed from the donors: young (average 16 years), middle-aged (more than 35), aged (approximately 60) and long-lived (roughly 88). To track age-related changes in TCR beta repertoire diversity, the study relied on deep sequencing normalized with unique cDNA molecular identifiers. The study analyzed two additional independent replicas of 1 million unique cDNA reads from the same blood draw for two donors, one aged 18 to 29 and one aged 80 or older. Donors of different ages were randomly distributed across sequencing lanes to avoid experimental bias.

The library was built by means of 5' RACE. The sample was run on an Illumina HiSeq 2500. A second PCR of about 7 to 12 cycles was run with a J-beta primer mix and a sample-barcoded 5' primer. Each TCR beta cDNA molecule received a unique molecular identifier from a template-switch 5' adaptor carrying 12 random nucleotides. Each sample yielded at least 3 million CDR3-containing paired-end reads. First-strand cDNA was synthesized from all RNA with the Mint cDNA synthesis kit, primed by a TRBC-specific oligonucleotide. Following uracil-DNA glycosylase treatment, all cDNA underwent a first 18-cycle PCR with the universal primers M1SS and BC2_uni_R. In the source study's methods: For normalization, 1 million high-quality reads, each with a distinct molecular identifier, were randomly selected from each sample. Instead of being binned into consensus sequences, reads that shared molecular identifiers were thrown out. MiTCR, set to a Q25 quality threshold and the strictest error-elimination algorithm, was used for CDR3 identification, clonotype clustering and error correction. Lower-bound total TCR beta diversity was estimated with a nonparametric unseen species model using Euler transformation. TCRdb trimmed public reads at Q25 via fastp, called clones via MiXCR and kept in-frame beta chains. Merged by CDR3 protein, the rows form single entries marked with the most common genes and DNA. The V and J calls were determined by TCRdb, not by the authors. The sample data list under 800,000 distinct CDR3 sequences, and 43% of these were observed just once. Roughly 19% of the sample is taken by the ten largest.

For this clonotype: Its binding antigen is unknown. The sample holds no much larger clone one base away, and base qualities are not on file.

The donors were a few dozen Caucasian individuals from Russia, aged roughly 6 to 100 years, who were systemically healthy. Each donor gave ten milliliters of peripheral blood, collected into EDTA-treated Vacutainer tubes. Ficoll-Paque density-gradient centrifugation was used to isolate PBMCs, with at least 7 million per sample. Total RNA was extracted from PBMCs with Trizol reagent, with at least 6 micrograms obtained per sample. Naive CD45RAhigh/CD27high T cell percentages were measured by flow cytometry on a PBMC aliquot from every donor. Its CDR3 holds 14 amino acids, cysteine through phenylalanine. Here the CDR3 DNA is all that survives: 42 bases in frame from base 1. Compared with germline, V lacks 5 bases and J lacks 6 bases; bases without a gene match: 6. Based on the germline V gene, the CDR1 and CDR2 sequences are MNHEY and SVGEGT. Study-wide findings and limitations: Because donor CMV infection status was unknown, age-related changes in expanded clonotypes were potentially confounded. Observed TCR beta diversity per million T cells fell roughly linearly with age, and a significant reduction was already apparent by age around 40. Estimates of total diversity based on one million sequenced T cells were regarded as lower bounds and as underestimates. There was a strong correlation between observed TCR beta diversity and the percentage of naive T cells measured by flow cytometry. The long-lived group showed more naive CD4+ T cells, fewer expanded clones and increased TCR diversity than the aged group, suggesting age selection. Since profiling was done on bulk unsorted PBMCs, naive and antigen-experienced compartments could not be conclusively compared.

The sequence links TRBV6-2 or TRBV6-3 to TRBJ2-1; TRBD1 fits 8 bases in the junction. This TCR derives from a woman aged 60-75 years in good health. Sequenced input: blood. The base sequence is TGTGCCAGCAGTACGCGACAGGGGTTCAATGAGCAGTTCTTC. This codes for CASSTRQGFNEQFF.